The clone carrying this TCR beta chain was seen ten or more times. The record originates from a study of Graves' ophthalmopathy and Graves' hyperthyroidism. The germline CDR1 and CDR2 sequences are SGHAT and FQNNGV. CDR3 size: 15 residues. The germline V and J ends were trimmed by 1 base and 2 bases, with 11 bases remaining between them. RNA transcripts served as template for amplifying TCR beta CDR3 sequences. First-round RT-PCR relied on HTBI primers, and a second-round multiplex PCR came next. In TCRdb, the multiplex PCR reads were re-called with MiXCR into one record per CDR3 protein. Among roughly 420,000 distinct CDR3 sequences, 20% to 25% were seen once, and the ten largest hold 2.5% to 3.5%.

The receptor was derived from a woman between 18 and 29 years old with stable Graves' hyperthyroidism. The sequenced sample consisted of peripheral blood. The chain links TRBV11-2 to TRBJ1-1, with D possibly TRBD1 on 6 matching bases. CDR3 nucleotides: TGTGCCAGCAGCTTAGGGTGGGGGCTAAACACTGAAGCTTTCTTT. Its translation: CASSLGWGLNTEAFF.